This T cell receptor beta chain was captured in a study of cytomegalovirus exposure and HLA in healthy donors. The CDR3 runs to 16 residues. CDR1 MNHNY and CDR2 SVGAGI come from the germline V gene (reference sequence). V shed 2 bases and J 3 bases; nucleotides not matched to a gene: 8. The PCR ran on 60 Vbeta and 13 Jbeta primers. The data were produced by immunoSEQ multiplex PCR, yet TCRdb's version contains in-frame clones alone and is incomplete. The sample shows some 130,000 clones, roughly four fifths of them seen only once. The J gene is TRBJ2-3, the V gene TRBV6-6, with 7 positions matching TRBD1. The sequenced material came from PBMCs. This clonotype was sampled from a male donor in good health and CMV-seropositive. In DNA, the CDR3 is TGTGCCAGCAGTTACGAGGGGGCGATCTCTACAGATACGCAGTATTTT. This sequence encodes CASSYEGAISTDTQYF.